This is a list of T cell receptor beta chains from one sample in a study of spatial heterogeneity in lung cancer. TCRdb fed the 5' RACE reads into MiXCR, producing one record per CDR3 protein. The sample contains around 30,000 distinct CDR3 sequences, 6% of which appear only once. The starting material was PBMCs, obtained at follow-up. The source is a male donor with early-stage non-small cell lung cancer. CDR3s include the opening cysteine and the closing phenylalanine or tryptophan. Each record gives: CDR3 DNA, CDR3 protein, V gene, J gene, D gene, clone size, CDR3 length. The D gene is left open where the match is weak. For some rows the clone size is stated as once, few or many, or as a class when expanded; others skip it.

cdr3_nt: TGTGCCAGCAGACCCACCGGGACTAGCGGGGGGGCTTCTCTTAATGAGCAGTTCTTC; cdr3_aa: CASRPTGTSGGASLNEQFF; v_call: TRBV9; j_call: TRBJ2-1; d_call: TRBD2; clone_size: many; cdr3_length: 19
cdr3_nt: TGTGCCAGCAGCGTCCAAAAGGGAAGCAATCAGCCCCAGCATTTT; cdr3_aa: CASSVQKGSNQPQHF; v_call: TRBV7-2; j_call: TRBJ1-5; d_call: .; clone_size: medium-sized; cdr3_length: 15
cdr3_nt: TGCAGTGCTAGAGGCGGACAGGTCGGAAACACCATATATTTT; cdr3_aa: CSARGGQVGNTIYF; v_call: TRBV20-1; j_call: TRBJ1-3; d_call: TRBD1; clone_size: many; cdr3_length: 14
cdr3_nt: TGCAGTGCTAGCCGGCTAACGGGAGCCGGGGAGCTGTTTTTT; cdr3_aa: CSASRLTGAGELFF; v_call: TRBV20-1; j_call: TRBJ2-2; d_call: .; clone_size: many; cdr3_length: 14
cdr3_nt: TGTGCCAGCAGCTTAGTTTGGAAGATGAGGGACAATGAGCAGTTCTTC; cdr3_aa: CASSLVWKMRDNEQFF; v_call: TRBV7-2; j_call: TRBJ2-1; d_call: .; clone_size: many; cdr3_length: 16
cdr3_nt: TGTGCCAGCAGCCTCGCGGCAGGAAGCAATCAGCCCCAGCATTTT; cdr3_aa: CASSLAAGSNQPQHF; v_call: TRBV7-2; j_call: TRBJ1-5; d_call: .; clone_size: many; cdr3_length: 15
cdr3_nt: TGCAGTGCTAGGGGTGCGGCTAGCACAGATACGCAGTATTTT; cdr3_aa: CSARGAASTDTQYF; v_call: TRBV20-1; j_call: TRBJ2-3; d_call: .; clone_size: many; cdr3_length: 14
cdr3_nt: TGTGCCAGCAATCAAATAATGAACACTGAAGCTTTCTTT; cdr3_aa: CASNQIMNTEAFF; v_call: TRBV6-5; j_call: TRBJ1-1; d_call: .; clone_size: .; cdr3_length: 13
cdr3_nt: TGTGCCAGCAGCGGGTCAGATACGCAGTATTTT; cdr3_aa: CASSGSDTQYF; v_call: TRBV14; j_call: TRBJ2-3; d_call: .; clone_size: .; cdr3_length: 11
cdr3_nt: TGTGCCAGCAGCCTAGCGGGACAGCCCCAGCATTTT; cdr3_aa: CASSLAGQPQHF; v_call: TRBV7-6; j_call: TRBJ1-5; d_call: .; clone_size: many; cdr3_length: 12
cdr3_nt: TGCAGTGCTAGAGATACCCAGGGCCGCGTGAACACTGAAGCTTTCTTT; cdr3_aa: CSARDTQGRVNTEAFF; v_call: TRBV20-1; j_call: TRBJ1-1; d_call: .; clone_size: .; cdr3_length: 16
cdr3_nt: TGTGCCAGCAGCTTAGTTGGCTTTTCGAACACTGAAGCTTTCTTT; cdr3_aa: CASSLVGFSNTEAFF; v_call: TRBV7-2; j_call: TRBJ1-1; d_call: .; clone_size: many; cdr3_length: 15
cdr3_nt: TGTGCCATCAGTGAAGGGGTGGACTATGGCTACACCTTC; cdr3_aa: CAISEGVDYGYTF; v_call: TRBV10-3; j_call: TRBJ1-2; d_call: .; clone_size: few; cdr3_length: 13